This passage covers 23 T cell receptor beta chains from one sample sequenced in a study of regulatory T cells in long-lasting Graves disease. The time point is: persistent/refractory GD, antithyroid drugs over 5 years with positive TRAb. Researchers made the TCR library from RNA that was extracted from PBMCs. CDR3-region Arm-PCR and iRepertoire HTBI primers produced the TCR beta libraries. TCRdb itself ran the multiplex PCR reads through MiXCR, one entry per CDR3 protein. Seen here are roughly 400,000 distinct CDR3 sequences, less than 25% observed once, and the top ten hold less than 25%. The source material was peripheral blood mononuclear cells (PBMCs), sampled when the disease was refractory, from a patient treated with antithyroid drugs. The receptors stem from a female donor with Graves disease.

The CDR3 sequence is CASRIQGPAETQYF. The CDR3 DNA sequence: TGTGCCAGCAGGATCCAGGGCCCGGCTGAGACCCAGTACTTC. V is TRBV28 and J is TRBJ2-5; D is possibly TRBD1 (5 bases). The CDR3 is 14 amino acids. V lost 6 bases and J 5 bases, leaving 16 bases between the germline ends. CDR1 and CDR2 from the germline V gene are MDHEN and SYDVKM.

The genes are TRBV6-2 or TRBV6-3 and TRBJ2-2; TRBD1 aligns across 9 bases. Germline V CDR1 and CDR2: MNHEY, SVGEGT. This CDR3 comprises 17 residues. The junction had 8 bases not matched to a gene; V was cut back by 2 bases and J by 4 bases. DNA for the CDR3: TGTGCCAGCAGTTACCCGACAGGGGGGACGATCACCGGGGAGCTGTTTTTT. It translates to CASSYPTGGTITGELFF.

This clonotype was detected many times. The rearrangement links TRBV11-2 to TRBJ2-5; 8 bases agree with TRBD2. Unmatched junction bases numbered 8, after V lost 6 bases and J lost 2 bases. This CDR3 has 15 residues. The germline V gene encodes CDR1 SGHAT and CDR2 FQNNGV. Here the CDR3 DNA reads TGTGCCAGCAGTCTCTGGACTAGCCCACAAGAGACCCAGTACTTC. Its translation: CASSLWTSPQETQYF.

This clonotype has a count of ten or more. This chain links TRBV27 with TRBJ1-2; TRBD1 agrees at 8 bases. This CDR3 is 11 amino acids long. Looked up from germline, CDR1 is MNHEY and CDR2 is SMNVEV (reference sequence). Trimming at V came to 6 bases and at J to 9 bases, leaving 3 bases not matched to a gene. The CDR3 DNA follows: TGTGCCAGCAGGGACAGGGCTAGCTACACCTTC. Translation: CASRDRASYTF.

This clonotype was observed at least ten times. DNA of the CDR3: TGTGCCAGCAGTTACTCGTCGAACACTGAAGCTTTCTTT. Translated, it gives CASSYSSNTEAFF. The chain joins TRBV6-5 to TRBJ1-1; D is uncertain. Germline CDR1 and CDR2: MNHEY and SVGAGI. There are 13 residues in the CDR3. The V gene lost 0 bases and the J gene lost 1 base, with 3 bases spanning the gap.

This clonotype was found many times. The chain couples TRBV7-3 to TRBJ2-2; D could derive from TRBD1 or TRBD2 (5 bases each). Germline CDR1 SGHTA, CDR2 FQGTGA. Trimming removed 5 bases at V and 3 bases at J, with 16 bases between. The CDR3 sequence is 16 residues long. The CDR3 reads CASSEMGPPDTGELFF. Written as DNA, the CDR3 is TGTGCCAGCAGCGAAATGGGACCGCCGGACACCGGGGAGCTGTTTTTT.

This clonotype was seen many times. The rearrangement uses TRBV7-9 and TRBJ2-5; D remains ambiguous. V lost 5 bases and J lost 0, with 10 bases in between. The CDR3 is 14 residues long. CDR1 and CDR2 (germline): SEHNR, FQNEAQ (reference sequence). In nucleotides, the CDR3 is TGTGCCAGCAGCCTCGGAGAGTACCAAGAGACCCAGTACTTC. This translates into CASSLGEYQETQYF. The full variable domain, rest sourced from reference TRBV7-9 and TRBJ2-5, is DTGVSQNPRHKITKRGQNVTFRCDPISEHNRLYWYRQTLGQGPEFLTYFQNEAQLEKSRLLSDRFSAERPKGSFSTLEIQRTEQGDSAMYLCASSLGEYQETQYFGPGTRLLVL.

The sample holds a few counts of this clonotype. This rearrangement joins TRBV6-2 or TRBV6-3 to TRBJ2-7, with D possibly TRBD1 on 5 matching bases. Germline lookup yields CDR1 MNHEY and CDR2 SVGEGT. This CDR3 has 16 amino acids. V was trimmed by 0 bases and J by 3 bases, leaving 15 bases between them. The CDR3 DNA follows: TGTGCCAGCAGTTACTCGAAGGGGTGGAGACTCTACGAGCAGTACTTC. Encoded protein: CASSYSKGWRLYEQYF.

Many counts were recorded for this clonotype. This chain's CDR3 is CASSLSGTGTETQYF. CDR3 sequence (DNA): TGTGCCAGCAGTTTATCCGGGACAGGGACAGAGACCCAGTACTTC. This chain connects TRBV27 to TRBJ2-5; 9 bases line up with TRBD1. V lost 0 bases and J lost 4; bases outside the gene matches: 3. The CDR3 covers 15 residues. CDR1 is MNHEY and CDR2 is SMNVEV in the germline V gene (reference sequence).

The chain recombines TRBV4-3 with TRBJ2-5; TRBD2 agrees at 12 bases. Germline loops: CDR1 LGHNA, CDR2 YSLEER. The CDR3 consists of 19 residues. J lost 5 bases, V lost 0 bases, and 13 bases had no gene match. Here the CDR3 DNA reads TGCGCCAGCAGCCAAGAGGGGCTAGCGGGAGGGCCGAATCTGGAGACCCAGTACTTC. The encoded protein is CASSQEGLAGGPNLETQYF.

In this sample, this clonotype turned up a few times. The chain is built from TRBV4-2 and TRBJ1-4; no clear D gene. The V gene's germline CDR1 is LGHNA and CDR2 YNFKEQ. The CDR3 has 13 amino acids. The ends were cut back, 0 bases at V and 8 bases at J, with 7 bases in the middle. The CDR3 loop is CASSQDKSEKLFF. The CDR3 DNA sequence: TGTGCCAGCAGCCAAGATAAATCCGAAAAACTGTTTTTT.

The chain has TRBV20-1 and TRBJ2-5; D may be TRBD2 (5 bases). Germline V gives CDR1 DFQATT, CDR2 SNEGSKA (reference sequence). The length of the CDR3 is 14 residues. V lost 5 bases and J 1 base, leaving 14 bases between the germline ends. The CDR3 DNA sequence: TGCAGTGCTTCCTACTCCGGGGTCCAAGAGACCCAGTACTTC. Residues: CSASYSGVQETQYF.

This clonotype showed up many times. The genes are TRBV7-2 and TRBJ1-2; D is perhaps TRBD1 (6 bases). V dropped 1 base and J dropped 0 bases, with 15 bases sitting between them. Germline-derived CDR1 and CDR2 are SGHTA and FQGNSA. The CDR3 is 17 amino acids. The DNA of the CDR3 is TGTGCCAGCAGCTTAGTCGGGGGCCCTCAAGCTAACTATGGCTACACCTTC. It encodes CASSLVGGPQANYGYTF.

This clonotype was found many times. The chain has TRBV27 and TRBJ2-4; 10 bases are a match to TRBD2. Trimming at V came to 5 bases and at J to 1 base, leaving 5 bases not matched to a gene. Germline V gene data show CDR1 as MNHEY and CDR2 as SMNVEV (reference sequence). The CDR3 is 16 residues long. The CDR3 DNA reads TGTGCCAGCAGTCCCCTAGCGGGAGAGGCCAAAAACATTCAGTACTTC. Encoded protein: CASSPLAGEAKNIQYF.

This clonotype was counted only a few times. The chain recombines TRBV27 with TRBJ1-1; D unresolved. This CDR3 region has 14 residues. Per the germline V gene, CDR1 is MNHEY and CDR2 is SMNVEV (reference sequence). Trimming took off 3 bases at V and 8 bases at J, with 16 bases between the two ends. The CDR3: CASSFLPPTREAFF. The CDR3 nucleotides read TGTGCCAGCAGTTTTTTACCCCCCACCAGAGAAGCTTTCTTT.

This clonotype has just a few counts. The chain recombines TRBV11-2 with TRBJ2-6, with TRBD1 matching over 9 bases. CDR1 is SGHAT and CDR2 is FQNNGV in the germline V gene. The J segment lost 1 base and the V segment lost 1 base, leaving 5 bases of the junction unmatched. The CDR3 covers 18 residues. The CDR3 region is CASSLGQGVLSGANVLTF. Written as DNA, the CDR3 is TGTGCCAGCAGCTTAGGACAGGGGGTCTTATCTGGGGCCAACGTCCTGACTTTC.

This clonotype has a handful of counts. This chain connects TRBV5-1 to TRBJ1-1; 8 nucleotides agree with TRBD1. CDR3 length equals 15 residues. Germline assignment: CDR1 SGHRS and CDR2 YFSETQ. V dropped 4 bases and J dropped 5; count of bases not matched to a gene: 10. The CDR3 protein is CASSGQGAPRTEAFF. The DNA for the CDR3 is TGCGCCAGCAGCGGGCAGGGGGCGCCAAGGACTGAAGCTTTCTTT.

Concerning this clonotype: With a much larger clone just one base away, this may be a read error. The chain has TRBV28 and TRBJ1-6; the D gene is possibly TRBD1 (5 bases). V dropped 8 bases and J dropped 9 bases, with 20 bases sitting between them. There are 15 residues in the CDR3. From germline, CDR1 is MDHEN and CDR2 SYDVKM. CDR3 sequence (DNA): TGTGCCAGCTCCTTGGGGGATCGGAATAGTTCACCCCTCCACTTT. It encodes CASSLGDRNSSPLHF.

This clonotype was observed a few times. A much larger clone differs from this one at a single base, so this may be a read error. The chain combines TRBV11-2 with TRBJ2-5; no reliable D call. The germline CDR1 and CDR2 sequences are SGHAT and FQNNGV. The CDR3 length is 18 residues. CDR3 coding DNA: TGTGCCAGCAGCTTAGATAGGGTAGGCCTCCAGTACCAAGAGACCCAGCACTTC. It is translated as CASSLDRVGLQYQETQHF.

CDR3 DNA sequence: TGTGCCAGCAGCCAAGATTATTCTCCCGGGAGGGCCTACACCGGGGAGCTGTTTTTT. As protein: CASSQDYSPGRAYTGELFF. This chain links TRBV14 with TRBJ2-2; 8 bases align to TRBD2. The CDR3 sequence is 19 residues long. Trimming removed 0 bases from V and 3 bases from J; junction bases left unmatched: 12. Germline lookup yields CDR1 SGHDN and CDR2 FVKESK.

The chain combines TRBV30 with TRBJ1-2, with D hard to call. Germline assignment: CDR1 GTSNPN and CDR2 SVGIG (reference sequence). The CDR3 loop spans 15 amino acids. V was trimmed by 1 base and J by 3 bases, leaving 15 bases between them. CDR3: CAWSARRADYYGYTF. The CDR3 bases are TGTGCCTGGAGTGCCCGGAGGGCGGACTACTATGGCTACACCTTC.

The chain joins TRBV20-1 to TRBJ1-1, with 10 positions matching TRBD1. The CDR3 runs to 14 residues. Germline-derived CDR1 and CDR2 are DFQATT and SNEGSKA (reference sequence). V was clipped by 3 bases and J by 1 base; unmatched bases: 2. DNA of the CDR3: TGCAGTGCTAGTCGGACAGGGGGGAACACTGAAGCTTTCTTT. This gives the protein CSASRTGGNTEAFF.

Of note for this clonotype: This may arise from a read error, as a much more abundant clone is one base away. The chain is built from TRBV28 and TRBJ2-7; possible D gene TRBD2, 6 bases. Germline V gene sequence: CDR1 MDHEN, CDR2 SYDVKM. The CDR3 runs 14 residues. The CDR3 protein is CASSSTRWSYEQHF. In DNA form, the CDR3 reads TGTGCCAGCAGTTCGACTAGATGGTCCTACGAGCAGCACTTC.